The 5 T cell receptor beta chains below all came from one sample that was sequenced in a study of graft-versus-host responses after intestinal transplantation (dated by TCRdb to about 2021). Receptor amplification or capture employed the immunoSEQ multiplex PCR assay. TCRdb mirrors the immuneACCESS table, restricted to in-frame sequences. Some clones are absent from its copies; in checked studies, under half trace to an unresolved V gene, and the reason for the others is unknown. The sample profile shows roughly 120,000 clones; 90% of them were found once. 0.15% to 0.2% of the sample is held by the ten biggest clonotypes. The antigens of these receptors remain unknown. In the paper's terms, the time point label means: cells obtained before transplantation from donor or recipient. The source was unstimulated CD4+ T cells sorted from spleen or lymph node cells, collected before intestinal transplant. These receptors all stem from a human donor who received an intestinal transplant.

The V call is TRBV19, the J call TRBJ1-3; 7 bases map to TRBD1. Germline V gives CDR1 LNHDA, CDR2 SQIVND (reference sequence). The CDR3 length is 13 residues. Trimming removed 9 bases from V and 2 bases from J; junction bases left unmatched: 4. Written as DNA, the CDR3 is TGTGCCAGCAAGCAGGGGGCTGGAAACACCATATATTTT. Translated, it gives CASKQGAGNTIYF.

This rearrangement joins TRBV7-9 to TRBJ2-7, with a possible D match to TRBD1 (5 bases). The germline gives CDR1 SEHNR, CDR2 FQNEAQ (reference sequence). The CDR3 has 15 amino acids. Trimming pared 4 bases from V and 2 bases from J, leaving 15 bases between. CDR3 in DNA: TGTGCCAGCAGCTCCAGGCCAACAGGAGCCTACGAGCAGTACTTC. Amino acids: CASSSRPTGAYEQYF. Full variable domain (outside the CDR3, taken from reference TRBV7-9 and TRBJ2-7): DTGVSQNPRHKITKRGQNVTFRCDPISEHNRLYWYRQTLGQGPEFLTYFQNEAQLEKSRLLSDRFSAERPKGSFSTLEIQRTEQGDSAMYLCASSSRPTGAYEQYFGPGTRLTVT.

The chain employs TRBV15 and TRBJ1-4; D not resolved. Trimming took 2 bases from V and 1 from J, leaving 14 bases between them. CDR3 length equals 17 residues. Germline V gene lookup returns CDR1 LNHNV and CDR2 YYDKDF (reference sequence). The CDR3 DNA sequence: TGTGCCACCAGCAGATCCAGCCAGCGCTTAACTAATGAAAAACTGTTTTTT. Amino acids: CATSRSSQRLTNEKLFF.

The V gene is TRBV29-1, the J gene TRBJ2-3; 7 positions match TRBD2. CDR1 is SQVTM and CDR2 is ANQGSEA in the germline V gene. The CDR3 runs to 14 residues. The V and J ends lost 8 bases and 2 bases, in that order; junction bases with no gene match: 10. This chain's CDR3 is CSYEPSGYTDTQYF. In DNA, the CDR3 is TGCAGCTATGAGCCTAGCGGCTACACAGATACGCAGTATTTT.

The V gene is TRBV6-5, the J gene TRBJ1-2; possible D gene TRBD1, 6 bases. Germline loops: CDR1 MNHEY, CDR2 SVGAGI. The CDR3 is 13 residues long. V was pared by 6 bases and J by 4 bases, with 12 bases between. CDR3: CASSRQVAYGYTF. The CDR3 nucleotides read TGTGCCAGCAGCAGACAGGTTGCCTATGGCTACACCTTC.